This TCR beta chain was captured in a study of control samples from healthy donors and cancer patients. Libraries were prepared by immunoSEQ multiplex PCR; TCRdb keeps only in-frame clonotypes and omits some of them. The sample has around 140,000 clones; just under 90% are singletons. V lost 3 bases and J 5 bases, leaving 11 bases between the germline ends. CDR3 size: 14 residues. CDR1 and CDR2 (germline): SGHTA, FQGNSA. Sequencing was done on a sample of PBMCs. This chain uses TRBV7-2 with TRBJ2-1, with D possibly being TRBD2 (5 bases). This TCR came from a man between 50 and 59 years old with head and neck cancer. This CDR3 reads CASSFRGGNNEQFF. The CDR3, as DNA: TGTGCCAGCAGCTTTCGAGGAGGTAACAATGAGCAGTTCTTC.